Each of the 11 T cell receptor beta chains below was sequenced from the same sample in a study of shared clonotypes between healthy human individuals. The assay was immunoSEQ multiplex PCR, and TCRdb's table has in-frame clones only and misses some. The data hold 850,000 to 1,200,000 clones, with 65% to 75% observed a single time. The sequencing input was memory CD4+ T cells sorted from blood. Subset given: CD45RA-negative fraction. The receptors stem from a man aged 18 to 30 in good health.

J is TRBJ2-7 and V is TRBV7-2; possibly TRBD1 for D (6 bases). The CDR3 is made up of 15 amino acids. The V and J ends lost 5 bases and 6 bases respectively, with 20 bases between them. Germline V gene sequence: CDR1 SGHTA, CDR2 FQGNSA. CDR3 sequence reads: CASSPVQGVQGEQYF. The CDR3 DNA sequence: TGTGCCAGCAGCCCGGTACAGGGTGTCCAAGGCGAGCAGTACTTC.

This chain uses TRBV7-2 with TRBJ2-7; TRBD2 matches at 12 bases. The CDR3 covers 15 residues. The germline V gene has CDR1 SGHTA and CDR2 FQGNSA. Germline trimming cut 4 bases from V and 6 bases from J; bases unmatched to any gene: 7. In DNA, the CDR3 is TGTGCCAGCAGCTCCGAGACTAGCGGGAGTCGCGAGCAGTACTTC. It codes for CASSSETSGSREQYF.

V usage is TRBV4-1 and J usage is TRBJ2-7, with unresolved D. Deletions cut 0 bases from V and 0 bases from J, with 15 bases between. Germline CDR1 reads MGHRA; CDR2 reads YSYEKL. The CDR3 covers 17 residues. In nucleotides, the CDR3 is TGCGCCAGCAGCCAAGAATGGTCGGCTTCCTTCTCCTACGAGCAGTACTTC. Translation gives CASSQEWSASFSYEQYF.

The rearrangement links TRBV7-8 to TRBJ1-1; no clear D gene. The CDR3 has 14 residues. From germline, CDR1 is SGHVS and CDR2 FQNEAQ. Trimming shortened V by 5 bases and J by 7 bases, and 17 bases separated the two germline ends. The CDR3 DNA sequence: TGTGCCAGCAGCCCTCTTGACGGTAAGAGTGAAGCTTTCTTT. This sequence encodes CASSPLDGKSEAFF.

The rearrangement joins TRBV5-1 to TRBJ2-3; 7 bases are a match to TRBD2. Looked up from germline, CDR1 is SGHRS and CDR2 is YFSETQ. This CDR3 has 14 residues. The ends lost 0 bases at V and 6 bases at J; junction bases unmatched: 4. The CDR3 loop is CASSLGLASDTQYF. The CDR3 DNA is TGCGCCAGCAGCTTGGGACTAGCTTCCGATACGCAGTATTTT.

This CDR3 is CASSPPWTGNTEAFF. CDR3 bases: TGTGCCAGCAGCCCACCTTGGACAGGGAACACTGAAGCTTTCTTT. The rearrangement links TRBV28 to TRBJ1-1; 7 bases align to TRBD1. This CDR3 has 15 amino acids. Unmatched junction bases numbered 8, after V lost 6 bases and J lost 1 base. CDR1 MDHEN and CDR2 SYDVKM come from the germline V gene. The whole variable domain, filled in from reference TRBV28 and TRBJ1-1, reads DVKVTQSSRYLVKRTGEKVFLECVQDMDHENMFWYRQDPGLGLRLIYFSYDVKMKEKGDIPEGYSVSREKKERFSLILESASTNQTSMYLCASSPPWTGNTEAFFGQGTRLTVV.

The genes are TRBV30 and TRBJ1-2; D is possibly TRBD1 (5 bases). In germline, CDR1 is GTSNPN, CDR2 SVGIG (reference sequence). Trimming took 2 bases from V and 10 from J, leaving 20 bases between them. This CDR3 has 14 amino acids. CDR3 sequence: CAWSNGPGPRDYTF. CDR3 nucleotide sequence: TGTGCCTGGAGTAACGGACCGGGACCCCGGGACTACACCTTC.

This clone has only a few counts. This chain joins TRBV2 and TRBJ2-1, with a weak D call TRBD2 (6 bases). The length of the CDR3 is 13 residues. Germline-derived CDR1 and CDR2 are SNHLY and FYNNEI. The V end lost 6 bases, the J end lost 9 bases, and 15 bases lay between the germline ends. The CDR3 is CASRGDLLSEQFF. CDR3 nucleotide sequence: TGTGCCAGCAGGGGGGACTTGCTCAGTGAGCAGTTCTTC. The whole variable domain, filled in from reference TRBV2 and TRBJ2-1, reads EPEVTQTPSHQVTQMGQEVILRCVPISNHLYFYWYRQILGQKVEFLVSFYNNEISEKSEIFDDQFSVERPDGSNFTLKIRSTKLEDSAMYFCASRGDLLSEQFFGPGTRLTVL.

About this clone: A much larger clone is a single base away; this may be a read error. Other nucleotide sequences in the sample specify the same CDR3. V and J are TRBV7-2 and TRBJ2-6, with D unclear. The CDR3 extends over 13 amino acids. Per germline, CDR1 SGHTA and CDR2 FQGNSA. V lost 5 bases, J lost 0 bases, and 2 bases lay in between. The CDR3 region is CASSVSGANVLTF. Here the CDR3 DNA reads TGTGCCAGCAGCGTCTCTGGGGCCAACGTCCTGACTTTC.

The chain links TRBV13 to TRBJ1-6, with D possibly TRBD1 on 5 matching bases. Germline-derived CDR1 and CDR2 are PRHDT and FYEKMQ (reference sequence). Trimming shortened V by 0 bases and J by 7 bases, and 13 bases separated the two germline ends. This CDR3 has 16 amino acids. CDR3 bases: TGTGCCAGCAGCTTAGGTGGCAGGGTGGGGAATTCACCCCTCCACTTT. It codes for CASSLGGRVGNSPLHF.

This clone was picked up one time. The chain uses TRBV10-1 and TRBJ2-3; the match to TRBD2 covers 11 bases. Germline values: CDR1 WNHNN, CDR2 SYGVQD (reference sequence). The V and J ends lost 6 bases and 6 bases, in that order; junction bases with no gene match: 8. The length of the CDR3 is 15 residues. CDR3 region: CASSDLAGGRDTQYF. The CDR3 DNA reads TGCGCCAGCAGCGATCTAGCGGGAGGCAGGGATACGCAGTATTTT.